A single T cell receptor (beta chain) is shown here with its context. This clonotype was seen ten or more times. The specificity of this receptor is unknown. No qualities accompany the bases; no much larger clone lies one base away. The source of the sample is a study of human T cells and chemical hapten exposure (dated by TCRdb to the early 2020s). For context, the study as a whole: Libraries were pooled for sequencing, and variation in per-sample TCR yields was attributed mainly to small differences in library volumes within the pool. The study tracked peripheral blood TCR repertoire changes in vivo during primary and secondary sensitization to the hapten diphenylcyclopropenone (DPC) in alopecia patients. What the work shows at the level of the full study, not this receptor alone: DPC sensitization did not change the number of TCRs with a frequency above 1 in 1000, and there was no evidence of changes in global repertoire structure. Repeated subsampling changed both the strength of the expansion versus patch-test correlation and the threshold at which that correlation became significant.

Deletion took 2 bases off V and 0 bases off J, with a span of 13 bases between the germline ends. As encoded in the germline V gene, CDR1 is MNHNS while CDR2 is SASEGT. Including the terminal cysteine and phenylalanine, the CDR3 comprises 16 residues. The only DNA kept is the CDR3, 48 bases in frame from the first base. During library preparation, unique molecular identifiers were attached to individual cDNA molecules so that TCRs could be counted in a quantitative, reproducible way. For every blood RNA sample, sequencing covered both the TCR alpha and TCR beta chains. In the authors' own workflow: A median of around 96,000 TCRs per sample was observed, with a range of 23,224 to 690,600. V, J and CDR3 annotation of the TCR reads was carried out using the Decombinator software suite. Every sample was subsampled to the same number of TCRs (28,000) for the PS versus PT1 abundance plots. Expanded TCRs were defined as absent before sensitization and observed at least eight times at the 2-week time point. Clones were called with MiXCR by TCRdb after fastp trimmed the public reads at Q25, and only in-frame beta chains were retained. A single entry per CDR3 protein holds the most common genes and DNA from its merged rows. TCRdb's processing, not the authors', yielded these V and J calls. For this sample the table gives about 120,000 distinct CDR3 sequences, of which 8% to 9.5% were detected only once. Just over 1.4% of the sample rests with the top ten.

Total RNA was extracted from unfractionated whole blood that had been collected in Tempus Blood RNA tubes. Four or five healthy volunteers acted as controls for TCR sequencing and had blood drawn at day 0, 2 weeks and 6 weeks. The source of this sequence is a human donor in good health. Some clones in this sample may be carry-over from other donors' samples. Donor details come from another sample of the same person, matched by shared clones. The chain links TRBV6-1 with TRBJ1-1; the best D guess is TRBD1, with 6 bases matching. Sequencing was performed on whole blood. The nucleotides read TGTGCCAGCAGTGAACGACAGGAGTATTTGAACACTGAAGCTTTCTTT. The translation is CASSERQEYLNTEAFF.